Each of the 31 T cell receptor beta chains below was sequenced from the same sample in a study of blood T cell repertoires in COVID-19. TCRdb's table, derived via immunoSEQ multiplex PCR, lists solely in-frame clones and lacks some. The profile shows 250,000 to 300,000 clones, about 90% of them singletons. Sample: peripheral blood. These receptor sequences come from a woman aged 45-59 years who had recovered from COVID-19.

DNA for the CDR3: TGTGCCAGCAGCTTAGGGACAGGGGGCGGGACCCAGTACTTC. Protein product: CASSLGTGGGTQYF. The chain recombines TRBV7-6 with TRBJ2-5, with 11 bases that match TRBD1. The germline gives CDR1 SGHVS, CDR2 FNYEAQ. V shed 1 base, J shed 7 bases, and the junction held 2 bases outside the gene matches. The CDR3 is made up of 14 amino acids.

V is TRBV24-1 and J is TRBJ1-1, with D maybe TRBD1 (6 bases). Trimming took off 4 bases at V and 2 bases at J, with 13 bases between the two ends. The CDR3 contains 15 residues. Germline V gene data show CDR1 as KGHDR and CDR2 as SFDVKD. The CDR3 nucleotides are TGTGCCACCAGTGAAGATGACAGGTTAAACACTGAAGCTTTCTTT. Amino acid sequence: CATSEDDRLNTEAFF.

The V and J genes are TRBV6-6 and TRBJ1-4; D possibly corresponds to TRBD1 (5 bases). The CDR3 has 14 residues. The V end was cut by 6 bases, the J end by 10 bases, with 18 bases between. The germline V gene encodes CDR1 MNHNY and CDR2 SVGAGI (reference sequence). CDR3 residues: CASRPKPDTVKLFF. Here the CDR3 DNA reads TGTGCCAGCAGACCCAAACCGGACACTGTAAAACTGTTTTTT.

In this sample, this clone turned up once. This chain uses TRBV19 with TRBJ2-7, with 8 nucleotides matching TRBD1. The CDR3 is 13 residues long. V trimming: 5 bases; J trimming: 2 bases; junction bases outside the gene matches: 2. Looked up from germline, CDR1 is LNHDA and CDR2 is SQIVND (reference sequence). The CDR3 DNA sequence: TGTGCCAGTAGTCTGACAGGGGCCTACGAGCAGTACTTC. It specifies CASSLTGAYEQYF.

The table lists this clone with a few counts. The V and J genes are TRBV2 and TRBJ2-1; D is possibly TRBD2 (6 bases). CDR3 length: 13 residues. Germline V gene data show CDR1 as SNHLY and CDR2 as FYNNEI. Trimming removed 7 bases from V and 10 bases from J, with 17 bases in between. CDR3 amino acids: CASKGTPLVEQFF. CDR3 DNA: TGTGCCAGCAAAGGGACTCCCCTCGTGGAGCAGTTCTTC.

This clone has a single count. The CDR3 sequence is CAHQGEVNGYTF. The CDR3, as DNA: TGTGCCCATCAAGGGGAGGTTAATGGCTACACCTTC. J is TRBJ1-2 and V is TRBV28; TRBD1 is a possible D gene (5 bases). Trimming pared 11 bases from V and 6 bases from J, leaving 16 bases between. CDR3 length equals 12 residues. The germline gives CDR1 MDHEN, CDR2 SYDVKM.

The V gene is TRBV2, the J gene TRBJ2-3; D is possibly TRBD2 (5 bases). The CDR3 loop spans 15 amino acids. Germline V CDR1 and CDR2: SNHLY, FYNNEI. Trimming left V 2 bases short and J 1 base short, with 10 bases between. For the CDR3, the DNA is TGTGCCAGCAGTGAAACTGGTAGCGGCACAGATACGCAGTATTTT. Translation: CASSETGSGTDTQYF.

The gene calls are TRBV30 and TRBJ2-1, with TRBD1 matching 8 bases. The length of the CDR3 is 13 residues. With V trimmed by 5 bases and J by 6 bases, 6 bases remained unmatched. The germline V gene has CDR1 GTSNPN and CDR2 SVGIG (reference sequence). CDR3 DNA: TGTGCCTGGGACAGGGGAGGCTTCAATGAGCAGTTCTTC. This encodes CAWDRGGFNEQFF.

This clone was seen a single time. The chain recombines TRBV5-1 with TRBJ1-3, with a weak D call TRBD1 (5 bases). V lost 6 bases, J lost 0 bases, and 13 bases lay in between. The CDR3 is made up of 15 amino acids. Germline V CDR1 and CDR2: SGHRS, YFSETQ. Here the CDR3 DNA reads TGCGCCAGCAAAGGAGGGGCGAGCTCTGGAAACACCATATATTTT. It yields the protein CASKGGASSGNTIYF. Using reference TRBV5-1 and TRBJ1-3 for the parts outside the CDR3, the full variable domain is KAGVTQTPRYLIKTRGQQVTLSCSPISGHRSVSWYQQTPGQGLQFLFEYFSETQRNKGNFPGRFSGRQFSNSRSEMNVSTLELGDSALYLCASKGGASSGNTIYFGEGSWLTVV.

V usage is TRBV7-9 and J usage is TRBJ1-2, with D maybe TRBD1 (5 bases). The V and J ends lost 1 base and 6 bases respectively, with 9 bases between them. CDR1 is SEHNR, CDR2 FQNEAQ, per germline (reference sequence). This CDR3 contains 13 residues. In nucleotides, the CDR3 is TGTGCCAGCAGCTTAGAGCGGGGGGATGGCTACACCTTC. This sequence encodes CASSLERGDGYTF. The full variable domain, in which reference TRBV7-9 and TRBJ1-2 provide the parts outside the CDR3, is DTGVSQNPRHKITKRGQNVTFRCDPISEHNRLYWYRQTLGQGPEFLTYFQNEAQLEKSRLLSDRFSAERPKGSFSTLEIQRTEQGDSAMYLCASSLERGDGYTFGSGTRLTVV.

The genes are TRBV6-6 and TRBJ1-2; a possible D gene is TRBD1 (6 bases). Looked up from germline, CDR1 is MNHNY and CDR2 is SVGAGI (reference sequence). There are 16 residues in the CDR3. Trimming removed 7 bases at V and 4 bases at J, with 22 bases between. CDR3 sequence reads: CASNKKTGATSYGYTF. The CDR3 DNA is TGTGCCAGCAACAAGAAGACAGGCGCTACCTCCTATGGCTACACCTTC.

The chain couples TRBV12-5 to TRBJ1-1; 11 bases are shared with TRBD1. Germline trimming cut 1 base from V and 4 bases from J; bases unmatched to any gene: 5. Germline assignment: CDR1 LGHNT and CDR2 FRNRAP. This CDR3 is built from 16 residues. The CDR3 sequence: CASGLASGTGGTEAFF. The CDR3 nucleotides are TGTGCTAGTGGTTTGGCTTCCGGGACAGGGGGCACTGAAGCTTTCTTT.

This clone occurred a few times. This chain links TRBV10-2 with TRBJ1-1, with D tentatively TRBD1 (5 bases). V shed 6 bases and J shed 10 bases, with 18 bases lying between them. The germline gives CDR1 WSHSY, CDR2 SAAADI. The CDR3 has 13 amino acids. The chain's CDR3 is CASRDDDYGGAFF. CDR3 DNA sequence: TGCGCCAGCAGGGATGACGACTACGGGGGAGCTTTCTTT.

This clone showed up just once. CDR3 amino acids: CASSLDRGRPNNEQFF. CDR3 DNA: TGTGCCAGCAGCTTGGACAGGGGGCGCCCAAACAATGAGCAGTTCTTC. The chain carries TRBV7-2 and TRBJ2-1, with 11 bases identical to TRBD1. Trimming took 3 bases from V and 5 from J; bases not matched to a gene: 6. This CDR3 has 16 amino acids. Germline CDR1 is SGHTA and CDR2 is FQGNSA.

The chain couples TRBV5-4 to TRBJ1-2; D is undetermined. Germline CDR1 SGHNT, CDR2 YYREEE (reference sequence). V was clipped by 5 bases and J by 4 bases, with 21 bases between them. The length of the CDR3 is 16 residues. CDR3 residues: CASRRAGGSSTYGYTF. The CDR3 DNA reads as TGTGCCAGCAGGCGGGCAGGTGGTTCGTCGACCTATGGCTACACCTTC.

Ten or more counts support this clone. This chain uses TRBV7-9 with TRBJ1-2; TRBD1 agrees at 7 bases. The junction had 2 bases not matched to a gene; V was cut back by 5 bases and J by 2 bases. CDR3 length equals 13 residues. The germline V gene encodes CDR1 SEHNR and CDR2 FQNEAQ (reference sequence). This chain's CDR3 is CASSMGQNYGYTF. CDR3 coding DNA: TGTGCCAGCAGCATGGGACAGAACTATGGCTACACCTTC. Complete variable domain (other parts from reference TRBV7-9 and TRBJ1-2): DTGVSQNPRHKITKRGQNVTFRCDPISEHNRLYWYRQTLGQGPEFLTYFQNEAQLEKSRLLSDRFSAERPKGSFSTLEIQRTEQGDSAMYLCASSMGQNYGYTFGSGTRLTVV.

The J gene is TRBJ2-1, the V gene TRBV7-3; 12 bases align to TRBD2. Germline CDR1 is SGHTA and CDR2 is FQGTGA. The CDR3 length is 18 residues. With V trimmed by 5 bases and J by 9 bases, 17 bases remained unmatched. The CDR3 nucleotides are TGTGCCAGCAGCCCCACAACCTCGCTAGCGGGAGGGCATGGTGAGCAGTTCTTC. Its translation is CASSPTTSLAGGHGEQFF.

The chain combines TRBV29-1 with TRBJ2-1; perhaps TRBD2 as D (8 bases). Per germline, CDR1 SQVTM and CDR2 ANQGSEA. V was shortened by 7 bases and J by 3 bases, with 16 bases between the two germline ends. This CDR3 comprises 14 residues. CDR3 in DNA: TGCAGCGCTTCAGGGGGACTAGACTACAATGAGCAGTTCTTC. This codes for CSASGGLDYNEQFF.

The chain employs TRBV7-2 and TRBJ2-1; 7 positions match TRBD1. In germline, CDR1 is SGHTA, CDR2 FQGNSA. Trimming removed 5 bases from V and 5 bases from J; junction bases left unmatched: 9. The CDR3 has 15 residues. CDR3 DNA: TGTGCCAGCAGCAGATTACCGGGACAGAACAATGAGCAGTTCTTC. This gives the protein CASSRLPGQNNEQFF.

The chain carries TRBV4-3 and TRBJ2-5, with 12 bases aligning to TRBD2. CDR1 and CDR2 (germline): LGHNA, YSLEER. CDR3 size: 15 residues. J lost 5 bases, V lost 4 bases, and 5 bases had no gene match. The CDR3 sequence: CASSPLAGGLETQYF. The CDR3 region has the DNA TGCGCCAGCAGCCCTCTAGCGGGGGGGCTCGAGACCCAGTACTTC.

This sequence joins TRBV30 and TRBJ2-3; 7 nucleotides match TRBD1. CDR1 and CDR2 from the germline V gene are GTSNPN and SVGIG (reference sequence). The junction had 8 bases not matched to a gene; V was cut back by 5 bases and J by 6 bases. The CDR3 spans 13 residues. The CDR3 bases are TGTGCCTGGGTAGACAGGGCGGGCGATACGCAGTATTTT. Its protein product is CAWVDRAGDTQYF.

The chain uses TRBV7-9 and TRBJ2-1; 10 positions match TRBD2. From germline, CDR1 is SEHNR and CDR2 FQNEAQ (reference sequence). The J segment lost 8 bases and the V segment lost 8 bases, leaving 12 bases of the junction unmatched. CDR3 length equals 15 residues. Written as DNA, the CDR3 is TGTGCCAGCCCCTTAGGACTAGCGGAAAAGGATGAGCAGTTCTTC. It specifies CASPLGLAEKDEQFF.

The rearrangement links TRBV29-1 to TRBJ2-3, with D perhaps matching TRBD1 (6 bases). The germline gives CDR1 SQVTM, CDR2 ANQGSEA. This CDR3 is 15 amino acids long. Trimming shortened V by 1 base and J by 4 bases, and 15 bases separated the two germline ends. The CDR3 spells CSVEVTGDHPDTQYF. CDR3 sequence (DNA): TGCAGCGTTGAAGTGACAGGTGACCACCCAGATACGCAGTATTTT.

This clone has just one count. This chain connects TRBV18 to TRBJ1-3; D call uncertain. This CDR3 region has 15 residues. V dropped 2 bases and J dropped 0 bases, with 8 bases sitting between them. Germline CDR1 reads KGHSH; CDR2 reads LQKENI. The chain's CDR3 is CASSPKMRSGNTIYF. CDR3 sequence (DNA): TGTGCCAGCTCACCAAAGATGCGCTCTGGAAACACCATATATTTT.

This rearrangement joins TRBV6-5 to TRBJ1-5; perhaps TRBD1 as D (5 bases). This CDR3 has 13 residues. Trimming took 8 bases from V and 2 from J, leaving 10 bases between them. The germline gives CDR1 MNHEY, CDR2 SVGAGI. CDR3 region: CASAGGGNQPQHF. The CDR3 bases are TGTGCCAGCGCGGGGGGAGGCAATCAGCCCCAGCATTTT.

The CDR3, as DNA: TGTGCCAGCAGCTTATTAGGCTGGGGGGGCACAGATACGCAGTATTTT. It translates to CASSLLGWGGTDTQYF. This chain uses TRBV7-8 with TRBJ2-3; D perhaps matches TRBD2 (6 bases). CDR3 size: 16 residues. From germline, CDR1 is SGHVS and CDR2 FQNEAQ. Deletions cut 2 bases from V and 1 base from J, with 13 bases between.

Comments on this clone: The sample carries other DNA sequences with the same CDR3. The V call is TRBV19, the J call TRBJ2-7; 9 nucleotides match TRBD1. The junction had 6 bases not matched to a gene; V was cut back by 5 bases and J by 4 bases. The length of the CDR3 is 14 residues. CDR1 is LNHDA and CDR2 is SQIVND in the germline V gene (reference sequence). The CDR3 loop is CASSPGTGPYEQYF. CDR3 coding DNA: TGTGCCAGTAGTCCCGGGACAGGGCCGTACGAGCAGTACTTC.

V usage is TRBV14 and J usage is TRBJ2-3, with D maybe TRBD2 (6 bases). The V and J ends lost 0 bases and 2 bases respectively, with 9 bases between them. The CDR3 has 15 amino acids. Germline values: CDR1 SGHDN, CDR2 FVKESK. CDR3 nucleotide sequence: TGTGCCAGCAGCCAAGAGGGGGGATCCACAGATACGCAGTATTTT. Translation: CASSQEGGSTDTQYF.

V is TRBV3-1 (or the pseudogene TRBV3-2) and J is TRBJ1-4; 8 bases align to TRBD1. The CDR3 extends over 14 amino acids. From germline, CDR1 is LGHDT and CDR2 YNNKEL (reference sequence). Trimming at V came to 4 bases and at J to 8 bases, leaving 6 bases not matched to a gene. In DNA form, the CDR3 reads TGTGCCAGCAGCCCAGGGGGCAGGTGGGAAAAACTGTTTTTT. Protein: CASSPGGRWEKLFF.

The chain is built from TRBV5-4 and TRBJ2-7; perhaps TRBD1 as D (7 bases). Germline CDR1 is SGHNT and CDR2 is YYREEE (reference sequence). This CDR3 contains 14 residues. V was clipped by 2 bases and J by 9 bases, with 18 bases between them. CDR3 in DNA: TGTGCCAGCAGCTTTGCGGGACAGCTACGAGGGCAGTACTTC. Translated, it gives CASSFAGQLRGQYF.

The J gene is TRBJ2-3, the V gene TRBV7-9; 11 nucleotides agree with TRBD1. Trimming took 6 bases from V and 6 from J; bases not matched to a gene: 5. CDR1 and CDR2 (germline): SEHNR, FQNEAQ (reference sequence). CDR3 size: 14 residues. CDR3 nucleotides: TGTGCCAGCAGGCGGACAGGGGGCGGGGATACGCAGTATTTT. It codes for CASRRTGGGDTQYF.